This TCR beta chain came from a study of blood T cell repertoires in COVID-19. About the research overall: Samples taken during acute and convalescent COVID-19 were collected in the United States, Italy and Spain.

The germline V gene has CDR1 SGHTS and CDR2 YDEGEE. The CDR3 extends over 15 amino acids. V lost 0 bases to trimming and J lost 4 bases, with 10 bases between them. TCRdb keeps only in-frame clones here, not all; method: immunoSEQ multiplex PCR. The sample records 150,000 to 170,000 clones, 84% being singletons. The sequence was obtained from a man aged 50 to 59 who had recovered from COVID-19. Sequenced input: PBMCs or T cells enriched from blood (not recorded which). The V gene is TRBV5-8, the J gene TRBJ2-2; D is possibly TRBD2 (5 bases). The CDR3 loop reads CASSLGGLGTGELFF. CDR3 DNA: TGTGCCAGCAGCTTGGGAGGGCTCGGCACCGGGGAGCTGTTTTTT.